This T cell receptor (beta chain) was observed in a study of CD8 T cells in ankylosing spondylitis. Study-wide results and caveats: For ankylosing spondylitis blood, a TCR beta motif of several highly homologous variants appeared characteristic.

This clonotype was seen only a few times. Its antigen remains unidentified. TCR beta libraries were made by quantitative 5'-RACE with molecular barcodes. From the 5' RACE reads, TCRdb called clonotypes with MiXCR, one entry per CDR3 protein. The sample lists 350,000 to 550,000 distinct CDR3 sequences, roughly a quarter seen once, with 0.89% in the top ten. The CDR3 extends over 15 amino acids. Trimming cost V 6 bases and J 0 bases, with 12 bases left between them. The origin of this receptor is a male donor with ankylosing spondylitis. Sequenced: blood, either unsorted or a sorted T cell fraction (not recorded which). V gene TRBV12-3 or TRBV12-4 combines with J gene TRBJ1-5; D is unclear. CDR3 nucleotide sequence: TGTGCCAGCAGCGCTCATGCAAATAGCAATCAGCCCCAGCATTTT. Translated, it gives CASSAHANSNQPQHF.